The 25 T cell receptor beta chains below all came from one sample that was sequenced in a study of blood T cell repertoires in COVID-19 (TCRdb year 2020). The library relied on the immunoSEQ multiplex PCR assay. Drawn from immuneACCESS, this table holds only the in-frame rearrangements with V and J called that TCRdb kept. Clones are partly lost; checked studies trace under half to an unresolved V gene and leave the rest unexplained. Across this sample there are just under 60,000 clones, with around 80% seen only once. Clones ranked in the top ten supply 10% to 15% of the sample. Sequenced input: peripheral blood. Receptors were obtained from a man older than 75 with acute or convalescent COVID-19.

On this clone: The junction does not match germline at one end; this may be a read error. The CDR3 nucleotides read TGCGCCAGCAGCAAGACAGGGACTGAGGCTTTCTTT. Translation: CASSKTGTEAFF. This sequence joins TRBV5-1 and TRBJ1-1; 7 bases agree with TRBD1. The CDR3 totals 12 residues. Germline CDR1 is SGHRS and CDR2 is YFSETQ.

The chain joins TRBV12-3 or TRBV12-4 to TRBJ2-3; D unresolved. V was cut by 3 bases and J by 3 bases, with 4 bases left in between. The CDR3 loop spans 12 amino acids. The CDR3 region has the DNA TGTGCCAGCAGTTTTAATACAGATACGCAGTATTTT. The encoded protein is CASSFNTDTQYF.

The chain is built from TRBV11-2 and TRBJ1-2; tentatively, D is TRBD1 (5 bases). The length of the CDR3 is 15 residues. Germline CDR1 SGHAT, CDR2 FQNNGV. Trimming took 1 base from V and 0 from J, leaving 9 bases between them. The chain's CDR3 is CASSLGEGPNYGYTF. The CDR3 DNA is TGTGCCAGCAGCTTAGGGGAGGGGCCTAACTATGGCTACACCTTC.

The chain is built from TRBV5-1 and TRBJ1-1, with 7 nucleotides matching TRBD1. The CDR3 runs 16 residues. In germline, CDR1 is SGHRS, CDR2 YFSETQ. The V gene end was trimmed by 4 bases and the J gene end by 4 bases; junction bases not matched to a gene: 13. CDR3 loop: CASSQLQGLEGTEAFF. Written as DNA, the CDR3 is TGCGCCAGCAGCCAATTACAGGGGCTCGAGGGCACTGAAGCTTTCTTT. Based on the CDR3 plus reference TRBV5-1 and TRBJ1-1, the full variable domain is KAGVTQTPRYLIKTRGQQVTLSCSPISGHRSVSWYQQTPGQGLQFLFEYFSETQRNKGNFPGRFSGRQFSNSRSEMNVSTLELGDSALYLCASSQLQGLEGTEAFFGQGTRLTVV.

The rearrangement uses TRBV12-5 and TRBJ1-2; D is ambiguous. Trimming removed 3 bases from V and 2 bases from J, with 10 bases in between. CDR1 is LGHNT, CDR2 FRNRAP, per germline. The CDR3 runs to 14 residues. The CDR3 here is CASGFNRVNYGYTF. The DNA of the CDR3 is TGTGCTAGTGGTTTCAACAGAGTCAACTATGGCTACACCTTC.

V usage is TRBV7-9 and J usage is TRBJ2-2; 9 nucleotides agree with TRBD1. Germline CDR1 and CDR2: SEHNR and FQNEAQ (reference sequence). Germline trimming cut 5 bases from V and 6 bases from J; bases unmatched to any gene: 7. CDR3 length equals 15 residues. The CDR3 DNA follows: TGTGCCAGCAGCCAAAGCGGGACAGGGTCCGGGGAGCTGTTTTTT. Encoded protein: CASSQSGTGSGELFF. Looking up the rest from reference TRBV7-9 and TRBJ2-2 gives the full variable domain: DTGVSQNPRHKITKRGQNVTFRCDPISEHNRLYWYRQTLGQGPEFLTYFQNEAQLEKSRLLSDRFSAERPKGSFSTLEIQRTEQGDSAMYLCASSQSGTGSGELFFGEGSRLTVL.

The CDR3 DNA sequence: TGTGCCAGCAGTTCTCGAGGGGGACACGATAATGAAAAACTGTTTTTT. As protein: CASSSRGGHDNEKLFF. The chain recombines TRBV11-2 with TRBJ1-4; TRBD1 is a possible D gene (6 bases). The CDR3 is made up of 16 amino acids. V lost 6 bases, J lost 4 bases, and 18 bases lay in between. Germline CDR1 reads SGHAT; CDR2 reads FQNNGV.

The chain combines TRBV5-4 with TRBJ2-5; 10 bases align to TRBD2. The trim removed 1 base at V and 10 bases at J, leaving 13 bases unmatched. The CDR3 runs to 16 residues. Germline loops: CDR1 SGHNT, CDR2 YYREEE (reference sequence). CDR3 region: CASSLYPSGGPSGQYF. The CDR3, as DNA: TGTGCCAGCAGCTTGTATCCTAGCGGGGGCCCTTCGGGCCAGTACTTC.

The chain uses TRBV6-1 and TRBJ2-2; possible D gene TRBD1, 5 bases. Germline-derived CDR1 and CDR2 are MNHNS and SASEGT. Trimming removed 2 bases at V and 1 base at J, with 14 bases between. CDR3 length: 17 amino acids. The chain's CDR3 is CASSETGVTGNTGELFF. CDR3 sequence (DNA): TGTGCCAGCAGTGAAACTGGAGTAACAGGGAACACCGGGGAGCTGTTTTTT.

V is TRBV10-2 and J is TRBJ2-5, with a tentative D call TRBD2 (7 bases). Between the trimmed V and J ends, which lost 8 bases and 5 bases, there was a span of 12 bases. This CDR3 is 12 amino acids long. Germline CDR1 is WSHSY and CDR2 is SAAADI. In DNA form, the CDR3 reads TGCGCCAGCGGGGGGGCCTTGGAGACCCAGTACTTC. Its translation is CASGGALETQYF.

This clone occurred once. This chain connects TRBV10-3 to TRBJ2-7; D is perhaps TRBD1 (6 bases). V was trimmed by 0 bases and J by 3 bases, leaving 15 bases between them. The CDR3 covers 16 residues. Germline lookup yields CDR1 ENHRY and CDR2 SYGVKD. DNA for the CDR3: TGTGCCATCAGTGAGTCCTCGGAAGGGGACATCTACGAGCAGTACTTC. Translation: CAISESSEGDIYEQYF.

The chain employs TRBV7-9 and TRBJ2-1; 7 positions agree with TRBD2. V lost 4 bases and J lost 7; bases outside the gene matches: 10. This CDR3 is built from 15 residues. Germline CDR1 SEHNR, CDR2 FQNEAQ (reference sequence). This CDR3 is CASSSFAGVGNEQFF. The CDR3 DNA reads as TGTGCCAGCAGCTCCTTTGCGGGAGTCGGGAATGAGCAGTTCTTC.

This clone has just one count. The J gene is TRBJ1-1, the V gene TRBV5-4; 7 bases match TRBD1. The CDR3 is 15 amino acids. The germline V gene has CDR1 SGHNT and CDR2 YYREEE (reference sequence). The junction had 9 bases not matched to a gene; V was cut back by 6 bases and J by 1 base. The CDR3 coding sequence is TGTGCCAGCACTCCGGGGTGGGACAGGAACACTGAAGCTTTCTTT. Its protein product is CASTPGWDRNTEAFF.

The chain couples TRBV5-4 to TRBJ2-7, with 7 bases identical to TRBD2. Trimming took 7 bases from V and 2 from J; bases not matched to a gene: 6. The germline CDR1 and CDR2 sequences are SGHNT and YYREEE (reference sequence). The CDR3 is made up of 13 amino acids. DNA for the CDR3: TGTGCCAGCGGGGGGGAGGGAGCCTACGAGCAGTACTTC. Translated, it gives CASGGEGAYEQYF.

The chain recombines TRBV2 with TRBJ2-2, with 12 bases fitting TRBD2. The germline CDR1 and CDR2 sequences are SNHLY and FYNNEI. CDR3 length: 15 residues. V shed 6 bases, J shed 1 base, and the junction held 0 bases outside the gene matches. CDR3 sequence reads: CASRLAGGNTGELFF. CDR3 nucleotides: TGTGCCAGCAGACTAGCGGGAGGGAACACCGGGGAGCTGTTTTTT.

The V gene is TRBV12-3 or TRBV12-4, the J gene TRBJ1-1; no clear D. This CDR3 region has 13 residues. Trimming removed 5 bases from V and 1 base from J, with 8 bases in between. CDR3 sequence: CASSPRQNTEAFF. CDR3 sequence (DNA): TGTGCCAGCAGTCCGCGACAGAACACTGAAGCTTTCTTT.

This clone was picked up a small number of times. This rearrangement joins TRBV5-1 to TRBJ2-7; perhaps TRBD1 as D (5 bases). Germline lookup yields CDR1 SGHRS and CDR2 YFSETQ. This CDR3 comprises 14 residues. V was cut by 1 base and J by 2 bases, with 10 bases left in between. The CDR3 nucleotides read TGCGCCAGCAGCTTGTTACCAGGGCCCTACGAGCAGTACTTC. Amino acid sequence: CASSLLPGPYEQYF.

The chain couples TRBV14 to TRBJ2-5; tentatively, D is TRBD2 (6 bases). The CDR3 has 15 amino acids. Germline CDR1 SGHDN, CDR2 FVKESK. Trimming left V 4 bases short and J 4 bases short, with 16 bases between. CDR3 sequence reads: CASSLWGGLGETQYF. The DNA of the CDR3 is TGTGCCAGCAGCCTTTGGGGAGGCCTGGGAGAGACCCAGTACTTC.

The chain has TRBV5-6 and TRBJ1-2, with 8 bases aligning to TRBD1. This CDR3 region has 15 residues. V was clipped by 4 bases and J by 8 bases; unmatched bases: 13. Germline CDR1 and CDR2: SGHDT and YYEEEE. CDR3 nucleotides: TGTGCCAGCAGCCCTCCTGGAGGACAGGGCAACGGCTACACCTTC. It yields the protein CASSPPGGQGNGYTF.

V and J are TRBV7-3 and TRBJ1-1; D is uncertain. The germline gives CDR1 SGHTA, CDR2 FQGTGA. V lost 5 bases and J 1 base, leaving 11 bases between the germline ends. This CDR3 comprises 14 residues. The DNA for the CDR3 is TGTGCCAGCAGCCTCGGAGGGCCGAACACTGAAGCTTTCTTT. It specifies CASSLGGPNTEAFF.

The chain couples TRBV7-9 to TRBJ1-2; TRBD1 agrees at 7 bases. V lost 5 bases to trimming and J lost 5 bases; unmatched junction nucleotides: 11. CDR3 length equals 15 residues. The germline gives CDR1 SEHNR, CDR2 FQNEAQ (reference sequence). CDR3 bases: TGTGCCAGCAGCCTCAACAGGGGTGGCGATTATGGCTACACCTTC. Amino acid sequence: CASSLNRGGDYGYTF.

The CDR3 spells CASSLGPEDNQPQHF. The DNA for the CDR3 is TGCGCCAGCAGCTTGGGACCAGAGGACAATCAGCCCCAGCATTTT. The chain has TRBV5-1 and TRBJ1-5; D unclear. Germline values: CDR1 SGHRS, CDR2 YFSETQ. The CDR3 is 15 amino acids. V lost 0 bases and J lost 3, with 10 bases in between.

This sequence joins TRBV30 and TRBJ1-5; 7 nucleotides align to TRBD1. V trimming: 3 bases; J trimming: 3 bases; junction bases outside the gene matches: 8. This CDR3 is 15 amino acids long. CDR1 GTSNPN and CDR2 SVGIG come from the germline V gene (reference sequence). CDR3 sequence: CAWRPQGLPNQPQHF. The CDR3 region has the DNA TGTGCCTGGAGACCACAGGGGCTCCCCAATCAGCCCCAGCATTTT. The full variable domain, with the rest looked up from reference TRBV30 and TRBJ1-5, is SQTIHQWPATLVQPVGSPLSLECTVEGTSNPNLYWYRQAAGRGLQLLFYSVGIGQISSEVPQNLSASRPQDRQFILSSKKLLLSDSGFYLCAWRPQGLPNQPQHFGDGTRLSIL.

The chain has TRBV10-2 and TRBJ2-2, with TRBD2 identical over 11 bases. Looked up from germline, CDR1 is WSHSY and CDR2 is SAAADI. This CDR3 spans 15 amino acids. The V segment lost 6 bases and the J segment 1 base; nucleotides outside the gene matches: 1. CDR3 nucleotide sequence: TGCGCCAGCAGGACTAGCGGGAAGAACACCGGGGAGCTGTTTTTT. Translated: CASRTSGKNTGELFF.

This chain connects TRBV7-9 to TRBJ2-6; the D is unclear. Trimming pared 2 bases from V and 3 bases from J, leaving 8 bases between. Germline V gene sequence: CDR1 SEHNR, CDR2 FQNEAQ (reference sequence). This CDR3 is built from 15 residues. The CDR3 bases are TGTGCCAGCAGCTTACCCGGGTATGGGGCCAACGTCCTGACTTTC. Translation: CASSLPGYGANVLTF.